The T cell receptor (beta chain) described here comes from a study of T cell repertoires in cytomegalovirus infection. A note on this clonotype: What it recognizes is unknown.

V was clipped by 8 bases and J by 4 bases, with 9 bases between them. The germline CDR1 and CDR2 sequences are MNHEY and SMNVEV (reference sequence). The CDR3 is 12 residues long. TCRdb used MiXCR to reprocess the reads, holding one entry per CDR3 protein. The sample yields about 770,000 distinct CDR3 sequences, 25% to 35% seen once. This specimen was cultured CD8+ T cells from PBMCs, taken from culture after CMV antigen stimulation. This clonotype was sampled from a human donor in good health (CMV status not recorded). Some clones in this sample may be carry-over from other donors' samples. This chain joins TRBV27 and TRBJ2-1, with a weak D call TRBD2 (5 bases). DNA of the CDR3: TGTGCCAGCCTCGGGAAGTACAATGAGCAGTTCTTC. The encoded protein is CASLGKYNEQFF.